What follows are 3 T cell receptor beta chains derived from one specimen sequenced in a study of cytomegalovirus exposure and HLA in healthy donors. The PCR used 60 Vbeta and 13 Jbeta primers. The protocol was immunoSEQ multiplex PCR, while the TCRdb copy is restricted to in-frame clones and leaves out a portion. In the table there are roughly 130,000 clones, approximately 86% of which are singletons. The source material was PBMCs. The source of these receptors is a woman in her thirties or forties in good health and CMV-seronegative.

On this clone: Relative to the germline gene, one junction end is altered; a read error may explain this. The rearrangement links TRBV7-9 to TRBJ2-7; D gene ambiguous. The CDR3 runs 11 residues. Germline values: CDR1 SEHNR, CDR2 FQNEAQ (reference sequence). The CDR3 DNA sequence: TGTTCCAGCAGCCTCGAGTACGAGCAGTACTTC. The encoded protein is CSSSLEYEQYF.

This sequence joins TRBV11-2 and TRBJ2-6; 7 nucleotides align to TRBD1. CDR1 is SGHAT and CDR2 is FQNNGV in the germline V gene. Germline trimming cut 5 bases from V and 0 bases from J; bases unmatched to any gene: 10. This CDR3 comprises 18 residues. CDR3 bases: TGTGCCAGCAGCGGAATAGACAGGGCCAGCTCTGGGGCCAACGTCCTGACTTTC. It is translated as CASSGIDRASSGANVLTF. The whole variable domain, filled in from reference TRBV11-2 and TRBJ2-6, reads EAGVAQSPRYKIIEKRQSVAFWCNPISGHATLYWYQQILGQGPKLLIQFQNNGVVDDSQLPKDRFSAERLKGVDSTLKIQPAKLEDSAVYLCASSGIDRASSGANVLTFGAGSRLTVL.

The V gene is TRBV5-4, the J gene TRBJ2-7; 7 nucleotides match TRBD1. The length of the CDR3 is 16 residues. Germline-derived CDR1 and CDR2 are SGHNT and YYREEE (reference sequence). V trimming: 0 bases; J trimming: 3 bases; junction bases outside the gene matches: 9. The CDR3, as DNA: TGTGCCAGCAGCTTGGGGGTCCAGGGGGTCTTCTACGAGCAGTACTTC. As protein: CASSLGVQGVFYEQYF.